These T cell receptor beta chains were read from a single sample in a study of control samples from healthy donors and cancer patients. Using immunoSEQ multiplex PCR, the repertoire was profiled, and TCRdb retains in-frame clones only, with some absent. Counted here are around 200,000 clones, about 95% occurring once; the ten biggest clones make up 1.5%. Sequenced: blood. The source of these receptors is a man between 50 and 59 years old in good health. CDR3s include the opening cysteine and the closing phenylalanine or tryptophan. D genes are given only for firm matches. Not every row has a clone size; where given, it reads once, few, many or a size class.

size	D	J	V	DNA	CDR3
NA	TRBD1	TRBJ1-4	TRBV6-5	TGTGCCAGCAATCGGCAGGGGGCTACGAATGAAAAACTGTTTTTT	CASNRQGATNEKLFF
NA	NA	TRBJ2-5	TRBV7-9	TGTGCCAGCAGCTTAGGAAGTTCGTCCTCTGGTAGCGAGACCCAGTACTTC	CASSLGSSSSGSETQYF
NA	NA	TRBJ1-1	TRBV2	TGTGCCAGCAGTGCGGGCAGGGGAAACACTGAAGCTTTCTTT	CASSAGRGNTEAFF
NA	NA	TRBJ1-2	TRBV5-1	TGCGCCAGCAGCTTAAGTGAGACGTGGGGCTACACCTTC	CASSLSETWGYTF
NA	TRBD1	TRBJ1-4	TRBV29-1	TGCAGCGTTGGGGACAGCTATAATGAAAAACTGTTTTTT	CSVGDSYNEKLFF
NA	NA	TRBJ1-1	TRBV4-3	TGCGCCAGCAGCCATGGGGGACTAATGAACACTGAAGCTTTCTTT	CASSHGGLMNTEAFF
NA	NA	TRBJ1-1	TRBV11-1	TGTGCCAGCAGCTTAATGCGAGGGAACACTGAAGCTTTCTTT	CASSLMRGNTEAFF
once	NA	TRBJ2-3	TRBV2	TGTGCCAGCTCGAGCACAGATACGCAGTATTTT	CASSSTDTQYF
NA	NA	TRBJ2-3	TRBV6-5	TGTGCCAGCAGCCCCTTGGATACGCAGTATTTT	CASSPLDTQYF
NA	NA	TRBJ1-5	TRBV18	TGTGCCAGCTCGGCACTCGGGACGGTCAGCAATCAGCCCCAGCATTTT	CASSALGTVSNQPQHF
NA	NA	TRBJ2-1	TRBV3-1/TRBV3-2	TGTGCCAGCAGCCAAGTCCAGGGGATGAATGAGCAGTTCTTC	CASSQVQGMNEQFF
once	NA	TRBJ1-2	TRBV20-1	TGCAGTGCTAGTACCCTGAACTATGGCTACACCTTC	CSASTLNYGYTF
NA	NA	TRBJ2-7	TRBV27	TGTGCCAGCAGTTTATCCTGGCAGGGGGGGGAGCAGTACTTC	CASSLSWQGGEQYF
NA	NA	TRBJ1-6	TRBV9	TGTGCCAGCAGCGTAGCTCTGTATTCACCCCTCCACTTT	CASSVALYSPLHF
NA	NA	TRBJ2-2	TRBV7-3	TGTGCCAGCAGCGCCGTCGCGAACACCGGGGAGCTGTTTTTT	CASSAVANTGELFF
NA	TRBD1	TRBJ1-5	TRBV2	TGTGCCAGCAGTGTAAGGGGGGGGACAGGGGATTCAGTACAGCCCCAGCATTTT	CASSVRGGTGDSVQPQHF
NA	NA	TRBJ1-1	TRBV5-1	TGCGCCAGCAGCTTGGCCGGTATGAACACTGAAGCTTTCTTT	CASSLAGMNTEAFF
NA	NA	TRBJ2-2	TRBV10-3	TGTGCCATCACACAAGTCCACACCGGGGAGCTGTTTTTT	CAITQVHTGELFF
NA	TRBD1	TRBJ1-1	TRBV18	TGTGCCAGCTCACCACGACAGGGCCCTTACACTGAAGCTTTCTTT	CASSPRQGPYTEAFF
NA	NA	TRBJ1-5	TRBV28	TGTGCCAGCAGGGGGGCAGGGGAGGTACAGCCCCAGCATTTT	CASRGAGEVQPQHF
NA	NA	TRBJ1-4	TRBV5-1	TGCGCCAGCAGCTTGGAAATCAGTAATGAAAAACTGTTTTTT	CASSLEISNEKLFF
NA	NA	TRBJ2-7	TRBV6-5	TGTGCCACCATACCTCGGAGCTTTCTTACCTACGAGCAGTACTTC	CATIPRSFLTYEQYF
once	TRBD2	TRBJ2-7	TRBV11-3	TGTGCCAGCAGCTTATCGGCGGGGGGGCTATACGAGCAGTACTTC	CASSLSAGGLYEQYF
NA	TRBD1	TRBJ1-2	TRBV5-1	TGCGCCAGCAGTTTTACAGGGGACTATGGCTACACCTTC	CASSFTGDYGYTF
NA	NA	TRBJ1-3	TRBV3-1/TRBV3-2	TGTGCCAGCAGCCAGTCAATGGGGGATTCTCGGGGAAACACCATATATTTT	CASSQSMGDSRGNTIYF
NA	TRBD1	TRBJ1-6	TRBV3-1/TRBV3-2	TGTGCCAGCAGCCCCCGGACAGGCGATAATTCACCCCTCCACTTT	CASSPRTGDNSPLHF
NA	NA	TRBJ1-5	TRBV10-1	TGCGCCAGCAGTGATGGTAGCAATCAGCCCCAGCATTTT	CASSDGSNQPQHF
NA	TRBD2	TRBJ2-1	TRBV19	TGTGCCAGTAGTCCCCTCAAACTAGCGGGGGGTTTCAATGAGCAGTTCTTC	CASSPLKLAGGFNEQFF
NA	TRBD1	TRBJ2-7	TRBV6-5	TGTGCCAGCAGTCCCAGGGGGTTAGGCTACGAGCAGTACTTC	CASSPRGLGYEQYF
NA	NA	TRBJ2-7	TRBV9	TGTGCCAGCAGCGTAGGCTGGACGGGACCCTACGAGCAGTACTTC	CASSVGWTGPYEQYF